The 7 T cell receptor beta chains below were found in one sample sequenced in a study of T-cell reconstitution after alpha-beta-depleted transplantation in children. A TCRbeta library incorporating unique molecular identifiers was prepared. MiXCR was run by TCRdb on the PCR reads, yielding one entry per CDR3 protein. Of 400,000 to 550,000 distinct CDR3 sequences in the sample, under 12% are singletons; the top ten hold around 2.2%. The sample consisted of PBMCs, taken before TCRalphabeta/CD19-depleted stem cell transplant. These receptors were obtained from a child between 2 and 9 years old with inherited bone marrow failure, due to receive a stem cell transplant.

This clonotype was recorded many times. The chain combines TRBV20-1 with TRBJ2-1; 7 bases are a match to TRBD2. The germline CDR1 and CDR2 sequences are DFQATT and SNEGSKA (reference sequence). This CDR3 is built from 14 residues. V was pared by 3 bases and J by 2 bases, with 4 bases of the junction left unmatched. The CDR3 region has the DNA TGCAGTGCTAGGGGCGGGAGAACCTACAATGAGCAGTTCTTC. Translation: CSARGGRTYNEQFF.

The sample holds many counts of this clonotype. The V and J genes are TRBV20-1 and TRBJ2-3, with D maybe TRBD2 (6 bases). The CDR3 extends over 10 amino acids. From germline, CDR1 is DFQATT and CDR2 SNEGSKA (reference sequence). Trimming took off 5 bases at V and 8 bases at J, with 8 bases between the two ends. CDR3 coding DNA: TGCAGTGCTCCGGGACTTACGCAGTATTTT. This gives the protein CSAPGLTQYF.

This clonotype occurred a few times. V gene TRBV19 combines with J gene TRBJ2-5; 14 nucleotides line up with TRBD2. In germline, CDR1 is LNHDA, CDR2 SQIVND (reference sequence). The junction had 6 bases not matched to a gene; V was cut back by 3 bases and J by 3 bases. CDR3 length equals 17 residues. The CDR3 spells CASSIGLAGGNEETQYF. The CDR3 nucleotides read TGTGCCAGTAGTATCGGACTAGCGGGAGGTAACGAAGAGACCCAGTACTTC.

V is TRBV12-3 or TRBV12-4 and J is TRBJ1-1; D possibly corresponds to TRBD1 (5 bases). Trimming removed 2 bases at V and 1 base at J, with 17 bases between. The CDR3 loop spans 17 amino acids. The CDR3 DNA is TGTGCCAGCAGTTTACACGGTTTCTGGCAGGGGAACACTGAAGCTTTCTTT. Its translation is CASSLHGFWQGNTEAFF.

This clonotype was counted ten times or more. The J gene is TRBJ2-5, the V gene TRBV4-3, with D perhaps being TRBD1 or TRBD2 (6 bases each). V was cut by 4 bases and J by 5 bases, with 11 bases left in between. The CDR3 extends over 13 amino acids. Germline V gene sequence: CDR1 LGHNA, CDR2 YSLEER. The CDR3 protein is CASSPVGGETQYF. The DNA for the CDR3 is TGCGCCAGCAGCCCAGTGGGGGGCGAGACCCAGTACTTC.

This clonotype was seen many times. Germline is not matched at one junction end, which may reflect a read error. The chain has TRBV4-1 and TRBJ1-1; perhaps TRBD1 as D (6 bases). CDR1 and CDR2 (germline): MGHRA, YSYEKL. The CDR3 has 12 residues. The CDR3 loop is CASSPGTPEAFF. The CDR3 DNA sequence: TGTGCCAGCAGCCCCGGGACACCTGAAGCTTTCTTT.

This clonotype was seen many times. The V and J genes are TRBV5-5 and TRBJ1-3; 8 bases match TRBD1. From germline, CDR1 is SGHKS and CDR2 YYEKEE (reference sequence). V dropped 4 bases and J dropped 3; count of bases not matched to a gene: 6. The CDR3 sequence is 15 residues long. CDR3 loop: CASSNQGAHGNTIYF. The CDR3 nucleotides are TGTGCCAGCAGCAATCAGGGGGCTCATGGAAACACCATATATTTT.